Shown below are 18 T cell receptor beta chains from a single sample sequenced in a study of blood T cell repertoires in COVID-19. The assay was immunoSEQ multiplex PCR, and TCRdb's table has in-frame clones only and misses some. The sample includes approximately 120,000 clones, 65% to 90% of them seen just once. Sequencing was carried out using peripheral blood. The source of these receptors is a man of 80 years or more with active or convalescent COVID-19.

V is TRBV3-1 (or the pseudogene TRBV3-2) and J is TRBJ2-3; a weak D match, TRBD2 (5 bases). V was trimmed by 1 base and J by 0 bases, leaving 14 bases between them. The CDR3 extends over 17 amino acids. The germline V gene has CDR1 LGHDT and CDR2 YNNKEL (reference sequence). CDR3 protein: CASSQGGSVQSTDTQYF. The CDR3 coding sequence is TGTGCCAGCAGCCAAGGGGGTAGCGTACAAAGCACAGATACGCAGTATTTT.

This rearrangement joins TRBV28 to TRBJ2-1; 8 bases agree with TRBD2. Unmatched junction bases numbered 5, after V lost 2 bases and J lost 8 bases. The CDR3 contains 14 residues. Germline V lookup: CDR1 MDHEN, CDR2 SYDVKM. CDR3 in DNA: TGTGCCAGCAGTTTAGTAGCGGGGATGGATGAGCAGTTCTTC. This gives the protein CASSLVAGMDEQFF. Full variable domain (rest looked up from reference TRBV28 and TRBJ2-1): DVKVTQSSRYLVKRTGEKVFLECVQDMDHENMFWYRQDPGLGLRLIYFSYDVKMKEKGDIPEGYSVSREKKERFSLILESASTNQTSMYLCASSLVAGMDEQFFGPGTRLTVL.

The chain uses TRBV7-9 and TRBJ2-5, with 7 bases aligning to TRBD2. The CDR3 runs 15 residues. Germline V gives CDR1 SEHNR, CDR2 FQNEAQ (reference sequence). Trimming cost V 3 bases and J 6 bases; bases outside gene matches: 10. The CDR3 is CASSFRGGGIQTQYF. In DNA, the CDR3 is TGTGCCAGCAGCTTTAGGGGCGGGGGTATACAGACCCAGTACTTC.

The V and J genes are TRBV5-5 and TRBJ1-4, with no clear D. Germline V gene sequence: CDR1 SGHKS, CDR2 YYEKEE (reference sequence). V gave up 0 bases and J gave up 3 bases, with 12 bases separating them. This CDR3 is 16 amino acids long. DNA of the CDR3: TGTGCCAGCAGCTTGGCGGCGGGGTTCGCTAATGAAAAACTGTTTTTT. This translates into CASSLAAGFANEKLFF.

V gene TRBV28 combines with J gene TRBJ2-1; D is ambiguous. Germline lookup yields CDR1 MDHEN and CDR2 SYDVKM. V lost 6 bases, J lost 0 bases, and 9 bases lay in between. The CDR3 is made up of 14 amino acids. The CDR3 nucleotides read TGTGCCAGCAGGTTAGCCAGCTCCTACAATGAGCAGTTCTTC. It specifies CASRLASSYNEQFF.

CDR3 nucleotides: TGTGCCATCAGGCGGACAGGGAAATCTGGAAACACCATATATTTT. Its protein is CAIRRTGKSGNTIYF. The chain combines TRBV10-3 with TRBJ1-3; 8 positions agree with TRBD1. V was clipped by 6 bases and J by 1 base; unmatched bases: 5. Germline values: CDR1 ENHRY, CDR2 SYGVKD. CDR3 length: 15 residues.

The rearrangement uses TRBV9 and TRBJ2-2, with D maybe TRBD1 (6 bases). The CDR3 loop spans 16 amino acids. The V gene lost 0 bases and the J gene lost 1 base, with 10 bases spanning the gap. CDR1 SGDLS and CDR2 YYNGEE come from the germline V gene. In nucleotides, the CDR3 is TGTGCCAGCAGCGTAGAGGGCAGGGGGAACACCGGGGAGCTGTTTTTT. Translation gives CASSVEGRGNTGELFF.

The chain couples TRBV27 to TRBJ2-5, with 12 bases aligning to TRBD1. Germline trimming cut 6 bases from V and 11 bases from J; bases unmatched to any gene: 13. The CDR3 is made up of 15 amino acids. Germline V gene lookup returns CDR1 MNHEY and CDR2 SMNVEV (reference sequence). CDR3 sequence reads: CASRGGTGGFGSQYF. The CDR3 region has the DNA TGTGCCAGCAGGGGAGGGACAGGGGGCTTCGGTTCTCAGTACTTC.

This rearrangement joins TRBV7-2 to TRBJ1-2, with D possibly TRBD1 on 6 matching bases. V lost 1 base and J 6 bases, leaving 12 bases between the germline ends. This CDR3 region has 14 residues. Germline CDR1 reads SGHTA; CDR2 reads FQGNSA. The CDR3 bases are TGTGCCAGCAGCTTAGATCCCAGGGGACATGGCTACACCTTC. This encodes CASSLDPRGHGYTF.

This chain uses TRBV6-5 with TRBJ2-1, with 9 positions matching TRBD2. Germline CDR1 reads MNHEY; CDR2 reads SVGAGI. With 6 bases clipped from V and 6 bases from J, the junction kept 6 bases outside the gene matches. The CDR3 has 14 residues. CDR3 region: CASRGGGASNEQFF. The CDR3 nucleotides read TGTGCCAGCAGGGGCGGGGGGGCTTCCAATGAGCAGTTCTTC.

This CDR3 reads CASSANRNTEAFF. DNA for the CDR3: TGTGCCAGCAGCGCAAACAGGAACACTGAAGCTTTCTTT. The rearrangement uses TRBV9 and TRBJ1-1; no clear D. CDR1 is SGDLS and CDR2 is YYNGEE in the germline V gene. This CDR3 region has 13 residues. Trimming took 3 bases from V and 1 from J, leaving 7 bases between them.

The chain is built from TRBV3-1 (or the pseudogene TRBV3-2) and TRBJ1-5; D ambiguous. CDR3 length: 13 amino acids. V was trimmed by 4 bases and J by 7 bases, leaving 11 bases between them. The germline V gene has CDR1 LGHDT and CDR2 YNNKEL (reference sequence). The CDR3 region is CASSPMPRQPQHF. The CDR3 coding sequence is TGTGCCAGCAGCCCGATGCCCAGGCAGCCCCAGCATTTT.

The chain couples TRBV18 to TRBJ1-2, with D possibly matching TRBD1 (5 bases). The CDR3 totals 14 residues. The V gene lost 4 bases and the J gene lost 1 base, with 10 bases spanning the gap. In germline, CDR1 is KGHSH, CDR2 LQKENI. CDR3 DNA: TGTGCCAGCTCACTTCAACAGGATAACTATGGCTACACCTTC. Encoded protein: CASSLQQDNYGYTF.

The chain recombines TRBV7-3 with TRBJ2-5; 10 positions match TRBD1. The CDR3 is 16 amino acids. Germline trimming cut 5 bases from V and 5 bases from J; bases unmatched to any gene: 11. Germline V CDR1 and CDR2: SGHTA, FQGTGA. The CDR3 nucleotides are TGTGCCAGCAGCCCCACTGGGACAGGGGCAGGGGAGACCCAGTACTTC. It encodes CASSPTGTGAGETQYF. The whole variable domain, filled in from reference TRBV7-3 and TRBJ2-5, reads GAGVSQTPSNKVTEKGKYVELRCDPISGHTALYWYRQSLGQGPEFLIYFQGTGAADDSGLPNDRFFAVRPEGSVSTLKIQRTERGDSAVYLCASSPTGTGAGETQYFGPGTRLLVL.

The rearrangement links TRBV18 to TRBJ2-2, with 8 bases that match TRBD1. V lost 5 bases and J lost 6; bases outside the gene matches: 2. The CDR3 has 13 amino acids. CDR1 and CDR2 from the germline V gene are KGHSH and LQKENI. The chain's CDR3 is CASSDRGAGELFF. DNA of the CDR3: TGTGCCAGCTCAGACAGGGGAGCCGGGGAGCTGTTTTTT.

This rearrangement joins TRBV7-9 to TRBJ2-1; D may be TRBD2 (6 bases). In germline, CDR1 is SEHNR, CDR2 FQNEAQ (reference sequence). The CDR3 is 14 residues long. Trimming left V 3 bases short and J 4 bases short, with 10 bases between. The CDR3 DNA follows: TGTGCCAGCAGCTTCGGGGGACCGTACAATGAGCAGTTCTTC. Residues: CASSFGGPYNEQFF.

CDR3 region: CASTSDPRGQGVNNEQFF. The CDR3 bases are TGTGCCAGCACCTCCGACCCTCGGGGACAGGGGGTGAACAATGAGCAGTTCTTC. The rearrangement uses TRBV7-7 and TRBJ2-1, with 11 bases fitting TRBD1. This CDR3 comprises 18 residues. The V segment lost 7 bases and the J segment 5 bases; nucleotides outside the gene matches: 16. Germline values: CDR1 SSHAT, CDR2 FNYEAQ (reference sequence).

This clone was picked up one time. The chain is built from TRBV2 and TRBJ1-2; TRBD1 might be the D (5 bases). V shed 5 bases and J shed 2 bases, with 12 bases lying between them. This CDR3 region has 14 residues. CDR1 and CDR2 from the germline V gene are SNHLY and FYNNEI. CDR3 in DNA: TGTGCCAGCAGTTCAGGGAAGTGGAACTATGGCTACACCTTC. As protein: CASSSGKWNYGYTF. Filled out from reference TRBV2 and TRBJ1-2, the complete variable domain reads EPEVTQTPSHQVTQMGQEVILRCVPISNHLYFYWYRQILGQKVEFLVSFYNNEISEKSEIFDDQFSVERPDGSNFTLKIRSTKLEDSAMYFCASSSGKWNYGYTFGSGTRLTVV.